This entry lists 20 T cell receptor beta chains sequenced from one sample in a study of tumor-infiltrating lymphocytes in primary liver carcinoma. Extraction of RNA together with DNA used about 17-34 mg of unsorted bulk tissue. Synthesis of TCR beta cDNA was carried out from around 540 ng total RNA with a constant-region primer. Researchers made the TCR beta libraries by running three nested multiplex PCR rounds with slightly modified ARM-PCR. PCR rounds one and two used TRBV1-TRBV30 forward primers with a C-beta reverse primer for roughly 9 cycles each. TCRdb reprocessed the multiplex PCR reads with MiXCR, giving one entry per CDR3 protein. The sample has about 92,000 distinct CDR3 sequences, approximately 68% seen once; the top ten hold roughly 27%. Material for sequencing was tumor-adjacent normal liver tissue. The source of these receptors is a man between 35 and 55 years old with primary liver carcinoma and hepatitis B virus infection.

The V call is TRBV20-1, the J call TRBJ1-4; 7 nucleotides match TRBD1. With V trimmed by 4 bases and J by 8 bases, 10 bases remained unmatched. The germline CDR1 and CDR2 sequences are DFQATT and SNEGSKA (reference sequence). The CDR3 extends over 14 amino acids. Here the CDR3 reads CSAKTGPPREKLFF. The CDR3 DNA follows: TGCAGTGCTAAGACAGGGCCACCGAGGGAAAAACTGTTTTTT.

In the case of this clonotype: A much bigger clone sits one base away, suggesting this may be a read error. The genes are TRBV6-5 and TRBJ2-2; D might be TRBD2 (5 bases). This CDR3 has 14 amino acids. CDR1 MNHEY and CDR2 SVGAGI come from the germline V gene. CDR3 amino acids: CASSRSFDTGELLF. The CDR3 region has the DNA TGTGCCAGCAGTAGGAGTTTCGACACCGGGGAGCTGCTTTTT.

In the case of this clonotype: One end of the junction fails to match germline, which may point to a read error. The chain is built from TRBV11-2 and TRBJ2-2; D is unclear. The CDR3 is 16 residues long. Germline V gene sequence: CDR1 SGHAT, CDR2 FQNNGV. Here the CDR3 reads CASSPHTPVNTGELFF. CDR3 in DNA: TGTGCCAGCAGCCCCCACACCCCCGTGAACACTGGGGAGCTGTTTTTT.

Worth noting for this clonotype: The junction departs from germline at one end; a sequencing error may be responsible. The CDR3 is CTISESRNQETQYF. Written as DNA, the CDR3 is TGTACCATCAGTGAGTCTAGGAACCAAGAGACGCAGTACTTC. V usage is TRBV10-3 and J usage is TRBJ2-5; D is ambiguous. The CDR3 is made up of 14 amino acids. CDR1 is ENHRY, CDR2 SYGVKD, per germline.

Turning to this clonotype: Given a much more abundant clone one base away, this may be a read error. This is likely a read error, given that the CDR3 carries no conserved phenylalanine or tryptophan at its end. The V and J genes are TRBV10-3 and TRBJ1-1; 11 positions match TRBD1. The CDR3 sequence is 17 residues long. Germline V gene lookup returns CDR1 ENHRY and CDR2 SYGVKD. The J segment lost 1 base and the V segment lost 3 bases, leaving 7 bases of the junction unmatched. CDR3 residues: CAISERTGGLGNTEAFL. The CDR3 DNA reads TGTGCCATCAGTGAAAGGACAGGGGGCCTCGGGAACACTGAAGCTTTCCTT.

This clonotype occurred once. Being one base from a much bigger clone, this may be a read error. The chain uses TRBV6-1 and TRBJ2-5, with 11 nucleotides matching TRBD2. CDR3 length: 15 residues. CDR1 and CDR2 from the germline V gene are MNHNS and SASEGT. The CDR3 loop reads CASSGLAGLQETHYF. Written as DNA, the CDR3 is TGTGCCAGCAGTGGACTAGCGGGACTCCAAGAGACCCATTACTTC.

Concerning this clonotype itself: A junction boundary mismatches the germline segment, possibly from a read error. The chain uses TRBV4-2 and TRBJ2-7; D is ambiguous. The CDR3 contains 14 residues. The germline V gene has CDR1 LGHNA and CDR2 YNFKEQ. This chain's CDR3 is CAISQDLISYEQYF. The DNA for the CDR3 is TGTGCCATCAGCCAAGATCTTATCTCCTACGAGCAGTACTTC.

For this clonotype: Given a much more abundant clone one base away, this may be a read error. The V gene is TRBV5-6, the J gene TRBJ1-5; D gene unclear. TRBJ2-3 matches the DNA end more closely, so the J call is doubtful. Germline lookup yields CDR1 SGHDT and CDR2 YYEEEE. This CDR3 comprises 15 residues. The CDR3 protein is CASSFWPDSNQPQYF. CDR3 bases: TGTGCCAGCAGCTTCTGGCCAGATAGCAATCAGCCCCAGTATTTT.

This clonotype was seen a handful of times. The CDR3 protein is CASRNRGNTEAFF. CDR3 in DNA: TGCGCCAGCAGAAACAGGGGAAACACTGAAGCTTTCTTT. The gene calls are TRBV5-1 and TRBJ1-1; 7 bases map to TRBD1. The CDR3 loop spans 13 amino acids. The V segment lost 5 bases and the J segment 2 bases; nucleotides outside the gene matches: 3. Per germline, CDR1 SGHRS and CDR2 YFSETQ.

This clonotype was observed a few times. CDR3: CASSPFRTGGADYGYTF. In DNA, the CDR3 is TGTGCCAGCAGTCCCTTCAGGACAGGGGGCGCAGATTATGGCTACACCTTC. This chain joins TRBV28 and TRBJ1-2; 11 bases match TRBD1. V shed 5 bases and J 5 bases; nucleotides not matched to a gene: 13. This CDR3 has 17 residues. The germline CDR1 and CDR2 sequences are MDHEN and SYDVKM.

On this clonotype: Since a much larger clone is just one base distant, this may be a read error. The chain carries TRBV4-1 and TRBJ2-5, with D possibly matching TRBD2 (6 bases). CDR1 is MGHRA, CDR2 YSYEKL, per germline. Trimming took off 3 bases at V and 9 bases at J, with 17 bases between the two ends. This CDR3 region has 14 residues. This CDR3 reads CASSQEELGEAQYF. In DNA form, the CDR3 reads TGCGCCAGCAGCCAGGAGGAGCTGGGGGAGGCCCAGTACTTC.

This clonotype was recorded many times. The CDR3 DNA sequence: TGTGCCAGCAGTTTAACCAGGGACAATCAGCCCCAGCATTTT. This translates into CASSLTRDNQPQHF. This chain connects TRBV28 to TRBJ1-5; perhaps TRBD1 as D (5 bases). Germline values: CDR1 MDHEN, CDR2 SYDVKM. This CDR3 is built from 14 residues. The germline V and J ends were trimmed by 2 bases and 3 bases, with 8 bases remaining between them. Based on the CDR3 plus reference TRBV28 and TRBJ1-5, the full variable domain is DVKVTQSSRYLVKRTGEKVFLECVQDMDHENMFWYRQDPGLGLRLIYFSYDVKMKEKGDIPEGYSVSREKKERFSLILESASTNQTSMYLCASSLTRDNQPQHFGDGTRLSIL.

The chain joins TRBV7-8 to TRBJ2-7; D possibly corresponds to TRBD1 (6 bases). The CDR3 has 15 residues. Germline values: CDR1 SGHVS, CDR2 FQNEAQ. V lost 1 base, J lost 1 base, and 11 bases lay in between. CDR3 sequence: CASSLEGGRSYEQYF. Written as DNA, the CDR3 is TGTGCCAGCAGCTTAGAAGGGGGACGGTCCTACGAGCAGTACTTC.

In regard to this clonotype: One base away lies a much larger clone, so this may be a sequencing read error. For the CDR3, the DNA is TGTGCCATCAGTGAAGGAAACCAGGCCCAGCATTTT. Encoded protein: CAISEGNQAQHF. The chain joins TRBV10-3 to TRBJ1-5; D gene unclear. V was shortened by 3 bases and J by 11 bases, with 11 bases between the two germline ends. The CDR3 sequence is 12 residues long. The germline gives CDR1 ENHRY, CDR2 SYGVKD.

This clonotype was recorded many times. This rearrangement joins TRBV5-1 to TRBJ2-7, with 9 bases identical to TRBD1. Germline V gene sequence: CDR1 SGHRS, CDR2 YFSETQ. J lost 6 bases, V lost 3 bases, and 7 bases had no gene match. This CDR3 region has 14 residues. Written as DNA, the CDR3 is TGCGCCAGCAGCTACGGACAGGGGCCGGTCGAGCAGTACTTC. Its protein is CASSYGQGPVEQYF.

The V gene is TRBV29-1, the J gene TRBJ1-2; TRBD1 might be the D (6 bases). Germline loops: CDR1 SQVTM, CDR2 ANQGSEA. The CDR3 totals 13 residues. Trimming left V 6 bases short and J 7 bases short, with 18 bases between. CDR3 bases: TGCAGCGTGGGGATGTCGGGGACATTTGGCTACACCTTC. Translation gives CSVGMSGTFGYTF.

A word on this clonotype: Compared with germline, one end of the junction differs, possibly owing to a read error. This CDR3 is CAISLSIGISYEQYF. For the CDR3, the DNA is TGTGCCATCAGCCTATCTATAGGAATATCCTACGAGCAGTACTTC. The gene calls are TRBV11-2 and TRBJ2-7; D remains unclear. Germline V gene lookup returns CDR1 SGHAT and CDR2 FQNNGV. This CDR3 region has 15 residues.

This clonotype appeared a single time. The CDR3 region is CASSPQPAGGDTQYF. The CDR3 DNA sequence: TGTGCCAGCAGTCCACAACCAGCGGGAGGAGATACGCAGTATTTT. The V and J genes are TRBV28 and TRBJ2-3, with 9 bases that match TRBD2. Germline trimming cut 5 bases from V and 5 bases from J; bases unmatched to any gene: 8. From germline, CDR1 is MDHEN and CDR2 SYDVKM. The CDR3 spans 15 residues.

Only a few counts were recorded for this clonotype. A much larger clone is a single base away; this may be a read error. V gene TRBV6-1 combines with J gene TRBJ1-5; D uncertain. The CDR3 covers 13 residues. Germline CDR1 MNHNS, CDR2 SASEGT. The CDR3 sequence is CASSENRDQSQHF. Here the CDR3 DNA reads TGTGCCAGCAGTGAAAACAGAGATCAGTCCCAGCATTTT.

The rearrangement links TRBV4-1 to TRBJ1-2; unclear D gene. The CDR3 spans 13 residues. V dropped 9 bases and J dropped 1 base, with 12 bases sitting between them. Germline CDR1 MGHRA, CDR2 YSYEKL. The CDR3 DNA sequence: TGCGCCAGGAGCGAGACTGTTAACTATGGCTACACCTTC. Encoded protein: CARSETVNYGYTF.